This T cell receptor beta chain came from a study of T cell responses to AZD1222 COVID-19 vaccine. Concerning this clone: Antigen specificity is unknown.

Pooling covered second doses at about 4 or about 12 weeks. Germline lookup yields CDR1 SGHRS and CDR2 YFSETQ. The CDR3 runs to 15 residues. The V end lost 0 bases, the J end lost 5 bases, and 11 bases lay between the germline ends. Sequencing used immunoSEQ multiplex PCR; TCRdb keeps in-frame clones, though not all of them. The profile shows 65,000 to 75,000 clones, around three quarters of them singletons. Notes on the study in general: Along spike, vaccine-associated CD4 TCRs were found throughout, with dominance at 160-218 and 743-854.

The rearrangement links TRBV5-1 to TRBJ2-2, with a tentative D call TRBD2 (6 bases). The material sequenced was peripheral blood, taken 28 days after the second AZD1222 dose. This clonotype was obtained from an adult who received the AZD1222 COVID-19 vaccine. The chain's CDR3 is CASSLEGLPTGELFF. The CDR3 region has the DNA TGCGCCAGCAGCTTGGAGGGACTGCCGACCGGGGAGCTGTTTTTT. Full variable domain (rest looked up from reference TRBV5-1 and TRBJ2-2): KAGVTQTPRYLIKTRGQQVTLSCSPISGHRSVSWYQQTPGQGLQFLFEYFSETQRNKGNFPGRFSGRQFSNSRSEMNVSTLELGDSALYLCASSLEGLPTGELFFGEGSRLTVL.